The rows below give T cell receptor beta chains drawn from one sample of a study of human T cells and chemical hapten exposure. TCRdb recomputed calls from the RACE reads with MiXCR, one row per CDR3 protein. This sample has roughly 260,000 distinct CDR3 sequences; 7.5% to 9% occur once, and the top ten carry 2% to 2.5%. Sequenced here: whole blood, sampled in connection with sensitization to the hapten diphenylcyclopropenone (DPC). The receptors derive from a woman aged 40 to 50 with alopecia areata. Some clones in this sample may be carry-over from other donors' samples. Both conserved end residues are part of each CDR3. D genes are given only for firm matches. The size of a clone is reported for some rows only, either as once, few or many, or as a class for expanded clones.

clone_size,v_call,j_call,d_call,cdr3_length,cdr3_aa,cdr3_nt
few,TRBV29-1,TRBJ2-7,-,13,CSVGRRDRHEQYF,TGCAGCGTTGGAAGGCGGGACCGGCACGAGCAGTACTTC
few,TRBV20-1,TRBJ2-7,-,13,CSACRARCYEQYF,TGCAGTGCCTGCCGGGCTAGGTGCTACGAGCAGTACTTC
-,TRBV5-1,TRBJ2-2,-,14,CASSLAWNTGELFF,TGCGCCAGCAGCTTGGCGTGGAACACCGGGGAGCTGTTTTTT
-,TRBV5-1,TRBJ2-5,TRBD2,16,CASSSIGLAGRETQYF,TGCGCCAGCAGCAGCATCGGACTAGCGGGACGAGAGACCCAGTACTTC
few,TRBV6-2/TRBV6-3,TRBJ2-5,TRBD1,15,CASRPGTEHSETQYF,TGTGCCAGCAGGCCCGGGACAGAACATTCGGAGACCCAGTACTTC
few,TRBV6-6,TRBJ1-4,TRBD1,13,CASRTGTAEKLFF,TGTGCCAGCAGAACCGGGACAGCAGAAAAACTGTTTTTT
-,TRBV27,TRBJ1-4,-,14,CASSFGPTNEKLFF,TGTGCCAGCAGTTTTGGGCCAACTAATGAAAAACTGTTTTTT
few,TRBV7-2,TRBJ2-7,-,14,CASSPPGGLYEQYF,TGTGCCAGCAGCCCCCCCGGGGGATTATACGAGCAGTACTTC
many,TRBV30,TRBJ1-2,-,14,CAWEPLVEDYGYTF,TGTGCCTGGGAACCGCTCGTTGAAGACTATGGCTACACCTTC
-,TRBV28,TRBJ2-1,-,14,CASSPPGPNNEQFF,TGTGCCAGCAGTCCCCCGGGGCCCAACAATGAGCAGTTCTTC